Each of the 26 T cell receptor beta chains below was sequenced from the same sample in a study of OX40 agonist ivuxolimab in advanced cancers. TCRdb's copy holds only in-frame clones and misses some; the assay was immunoSEQ multiplex PCR. Among around 58,000 clones, 90% to 95% were seen once, and the ten largest hold about 19%. Sequenced material: CD4+ or CD8+ T cells sorted from blood, taken in a trial of the OX40 agonist ivuxolimab. These receptor sequences come from an adult with an advanced solid tumor such as melanoma, head and neck, liver or kidney cancer.

This chain links TRBV9 with TRBJ2-1; unclear D gene. The germline V gene encodes CDR1 SGDLS and CDR2 YYNGEE. CDR3 length equals 14 residues. V gave up 4 bases and J gave up 5 bases, with 13 bases separating them. The CDR3 nucleotides are TGTGCCAGCAGCCCCTTTGGTCGGGACAATGAGCAGTTCTTC. It codes for CASSPFGRDNEQFF.

The chain links TRBV7-9 to TRBJ1-1; D is uncertain. Trimming removed 3 bases from V and 3 bases from J, with 5 bases in between. The CDR3 has 12 amino acids. Germline V CDR1 and CDR2: SEHNR, FQNEAQ (reference sequence). CDR3 nucleotide sequence: TGTGCCAGCAGCTTTGGGGACACTGAAGCTTTCTTT. Amino acids: CASSFGDTEAFF.

The chain links TRBV25-1 to TRBJ2-3; D ambiguous. Germline V gene sequence: CDR1 MGHDK, CDR2 SYGVNS. With 2 bases removed from V and 6 bases from J, the gap between germline ends came to 15 bases. This CDR3 has 15 amino acids. In DNA form, the CDR3 reads TGTGCCAGCAGTGAAAATCTACCCTACGGGGATACGCAGTATTTT. As protein: CASSENLPYGDTQYF. The whole variable domain, remainder taken from reference TRBV25-1 and TRBJ2-3, is EADIYQTPRYLVIGTGKKITLECSQTMGHDKMYWYQQDPGMELHLIHYSYGVNSTEKGDLSSESTVSRIRTEHFPLTLESARPSHTSQYLCASSENLPYGDTQYFGPGTRLTVL.

This sequence joins TRBV9 and TRBJ2-3, with 9 bases matching TRBD1. CDR1 is SGDLS, CDR2 YYNGEE, per germline. CDR3 length equals 16 residues. J gave up 4 bases and V 3 bases, and 9 bases lay outside the gene matches. The CDR3 DNA follows: TGTGCCAGCAGCGGAGGGGAGGGACAGGGACCAGATACGCAGTATTTT. Amino acid sequence: CASSGGEGQGPDTQYF.

J is TRBJ2-1 and V is TRBV9; D not certain. Germline V CDR1 and CDR2: SGDLS, YYNGEE. Trimming pared 0 bases from V and 7 bases from J, leaving 5 bases between. The CDR3 runs to 12 residues. For the CDR3, the DNA is TGTGCCAGCAGCGTAGCTGAGAATGAGCAGTTCTTC. This gives the protein CASSVAENEQFF.

V gene TRBV2 combines with J gene TRBJ2-7; tentatively, D is TRBD1 or TRBD2 (5 bases each). The CDR3 runs to 14 residues. V lost 4 bases and J lost 3, with 13 bases in between. CDR1 and CDR2 from the germline V gene are SNHLY and FYNNEI. The CDR3 here is CASSAGERGYEQYF. CDR3 bases: TGTGCCAGCAGTGCCGGGGAGAGGGGCTACGAGCAGTACTTC.

This clone is a singleton in its sample. CDR3 protein: CASSRTSGGEIYGYTF. For the CDR3, the DNA is TGTGCCAGCAGTCGCACCTCAGGGGGAGAAATCTATGGCTACACCTTC. V usage is TRBV2 and J usage is TRBJ1-2, with TRBD1 matching over 7 bases. V trimming: 5 bases; J trimming: 4 bases; junction bases outside the gene matches: 13. This CDR3 has 16 residues. Germline V gene lookup returns CDR1 SNHLY and CDR2 FYNNEI.

The chain employs TRBV7-3 and TRBJ2-1; TRBD2 agrees at 9 bases. J was trimmed by 8 bases and V by 5 bases; bases with no gene match: 10. This CDR3 contains 15 residues. Germline CDR1 and CDR2: SGHTA and FQGTGA. The CDR3 reads CASSTSGLASYEQFF. DNA of the CDR3: TGTGCCAGCAGCACTTCGGGACTAGCAAGCTATGAGCAGTTCTTC.

V is TRBV27 and J is TRBJ1-5, with a tentative D call TRBD1 (6 bases). Germline CDR1 reads MNHEY; CDR2 reads SMNVEV (reference sequence). This CDR3 region has 13 residues. Trimming removed 3 bases at V and 9 bases at J, with 12 bases between. DNA for the CDR3: TGTGCCAGCAGTTTGGGCTGGGGGCGGCCCCAGCATTTT. This encodes CASSLGWGRPQHF.

The chain is built from TRBV4-1 and TRBJ2-5, with 11 bases lining up with TRBD2. V lost 4 bases to trimming and J lost 3 bases; unmatched junction nucleotides: 13. There are 18 residues in the CDR3. CDR1 and CDR2 from the germline V gene are MGHRA and YSYEKL. CDR3 residues: CASSRGLAGISHEETQYF. The CDR3 DNA reads TGCGCCAGCAGCCGCGGACTAGCGGGCATATCACATGAAGAGACCCAGTACTTC.

The genes are TRBV5-8 and TRBJ1-4; D uncertain. Trimming shortened V by 0 bases and J by 11 bases, and 17 bases separated the two germline ends. The germline V gene encodes CDR1 SGHTS and CDR2 YDEGEE. The CDR3 runs 15 residues. For the CDR3, the DNA is TGTGCCAGCAGCTTGGAAGGGCGGGCCTCTGGGAAACTGTTTTTT. It yields the protein CASSLEGRASGKLFF.

The CDR3 region is CASKERGTHEQYF. CDR3 DNA sequence: TGTGCCAGCAAGGAGCGGGGGACCCACGAGCAGTACTTC. The V gene is TRBV6-5, the J gene TRBJ2-7; 8 bases match TRBD2. V shed 7 bases and J 5 bases; nucleotides not matched to a gene: 7. The germline CDR1 and CDR2 sequences are MNHEY and SVGAGI. The CDR3 loop spans 13 amino acids.

The V gene is TRBV7-9, the J gene TRBJ1-5; TRBD1 agrees at 11 bases. V lost 5 bases, J lost 5 bases, and 5 bases stayed unmatched. CDR3 length: 15 residues. Germline lookup yields CDR1 SEHNR and CDR2 FQNEAQ (reference sequence). The CDR3 spells CASSPRGQGDQPQHF. CDR3 sequence (DNA): TGTGCCAGCAGCCCCCGGGGACAGGGGGATCAGCCCCAGCATTTT.

The chain is built from TRBV4-1 and TRBJ2-7; D might be TRBD2 (5 bases). The ends were cut back, 0 bases at V and 0 bases at J, with 9 bases in the middle. CDR3 length: 15 residues. Looked up from germline, CDR1 is MGHRA and CDR2 is YSYEKL. CDR3 sequence reads: CASSQDHGISYEQYF. In nucleotides, the CDR3 is TGCGCCAGCAGCCAAGATCACGGGATCTCCTACGAGCAGTACTTC.

The gene calls are TRBV29-1 and TRBJ2-3, with D uncertain. The germline V and J ends were trimmed by 2 bases and 6 bases, with 9 bases remaining between them. This CDR3 comprises 12 residues. The germline V gene has CDR1 SQVTM and CDR2 ANQGSEA. Written as DNA, the CDR3 is TGCAGCGTTGAACAGTCCTGGGATACGCAGTATTTT. Its protein product is CSVEQSWDTQYF.

This rearrangement joins TRBV9 to TRBJ2-3, with 8 bases identical to TRBD2. Germline CDR1 is SGDLS and CDR2 is YYNGEE. Germline trimming cut 2 bases from V and 3 bases from J; bases unmatched to any gene: 11. This CDR3 comprises 17 residues. This chain's CDR3 is CASSVRESLAATDTQYF. CDR3 nucleotides: TGTGCCAGCAGCGTGAGGGAATCACTAGCGGCTACAGATACGCAGTATTTT.

The chain links TRBV15 to TRBJ2-7, with unresolved D. Deletions cut 0 bases from V and 3 bases from J, with 9 bases between. The CDR3 length is 14 residues. From germline, CDR1 is LNHNV and CDR2 YYDKDF (reference sequence). The CDR3 sequence: CATSRDARYYEQYF. CDR3 nucleotide sequence: TGTGCCACCAGCAGAGACGCCCGGTACTACGAGCAGTACTTC.

This clone was seen a few times. J is TRBJ2-1 and V is TRBV7-9; no clear D. V was trimmed by 0 bases and J by 8 bases, leaving 8 bases between them. Germline CDR1 is SEHNR and CDR2 is FQNEAQ (reference sequence). The CDR3 is made up of 13 amino acids. The CDR3 protein is CASSLANRDEQFF. The CDR3 coding sequence is TGTGCCAGCAGCTTAGCGAACAGAGATGAGCAGTTCTTC. Combining the CDR3 with reference TRBV7-9 and TRBJ2-1 gives the whole variable domain DTGVSQNPRHKITKRGQNVTFRCDPISEHNRLYWYRQTLGQGPEFLTYFQNEAQLEKSRLLSDRFSAERPKGSFSTLEIQRTEQGDSAMYLCASSLANRDEQFFGPGTRLTVL.

The chain carries TRBV11-3 and TRBJ2-7; no definite D call. CDR1 is SGHNT and CDR2 is YENEEA in the germline V gene. The V end was cut by 5 bases, the J end by 3 bases, with 11 bases between. The CDR3 covers 13 residues. The CDR3, as DNA: TGTGCCAGCAGCCCCCCCCTAGTCTACGAGCAGTACTTC. This encodes CASSPPLVYEQYF.

The genes are TRBV13 and TRBJ1-1; 10 nucleotides align to TRBD1. Per the germline V gene, CDR1 is PRHDT and CDR2 is FYEKMQ (reference sequence). The CDR3 totals 16 residues. J gave up 5 bases and V 5 bases, and 11 bases lay outside the gene matches. The CDR3 is CASSRDRTGGQTEAFF. The CDR3 nucleotides read TGTGCCAGCAGCAGGGACCGGACAGGGGGACAAACTGAAGCTTTCTTT. Combining the CDR3 with reference TRBV13 and TRBJ1-1 gives the whole variable domain AAGVIQSPRHLIKEKRETATLKCYPIPRHDTVYWYQQGPGQDPQFLISFYEKMQSDKGSIPDRFSAQQFSDYHSELNMSSLELGDSALYFCASSRDRTGGQTEAFFGQGTRLTVV.

This chain connects TRBV19 to TRBJ2-7; D call uncertain. This CDR3 comprises 13 residues. V was trimmed by 6 bases and J by 2 bases, leaving 11 bases between them. Germline assignment: CDR1 LNHDA and CDR2 SQIVND (reference sequence). For the CDR3, the DNA is TGTGCCAGTAGCCGGACGGTAGCCTACGAGCAGTACTTC. The encoded protein is CASSRTVAYEQYF.

The V call is TRBV7-9, the J call TRBJ2-7, with TRBD2 matching 12 bases. The CDR3 is 15 residues long. J gave up 6 bases and V 3 bases, and 6 bases lay outside the gene matches. Germline CDR1 SEHNR, CDR2 FQNEAQ (reference sequence). CDR3 loop: CASSLASGRAIEQYF. In DNA form, the CDR3 reads TGTGCCAGCAGCTTGGCTAGCGGGAGGGCTATCGAGCAGTACTTC. Drawing the rest from reference TRBV7-9 and TRBJ2-7, the complete variable domain is DTGVSQNPRHKITKRGQNVTFRCDPISEHNRLYWYRQTLGQGPEFLTYFQNEAQLEKSRLLSDRFSAERPKGSFSTLEIQRTEQGDSAMYLCASSLASGRAIEQYFGPGTRLTVT.

This clone was observed a single time. The chain combines TRBV4-3 with TRBJ2-7, with 8 bases lining up with TRBD2. V shed 1 base and J 2 bases; nucleotides not matched to a gene: 4. The CDR3 is 15 residues long. CDR1 and CDR2 (germline): LGHNA, YSLEER. The CDR3 is CASSQGTAGAYEQYF. DNA for the CDR3: TGCGCCAGCAGCCAAGGAACAGCGGGAGCCTACGAGCAGTACTTC.

The chain has TRBV5-4 and TRBJ2-1, with D maybe TRBD2 (5 bases). Trimming left V 4 bases short and J 8 bases short, with 13 bases between. CDR1 and CDR2 from the germline V gene are SGHNT and YYREEE (reference sequence). There are 13 residues in the CDR3. In nucleotides, the CDR3 is TGTGCCAGCAGCCAATCGCGGGCCGATGAGCAGTTCTTC. Protein product: CASSQSRADEQFF.

The chain carries TRBV5-6 and TRBJ1-1, with D perhaps TRBD1 (5 bases). Germline CDR1 is SGHDT and CDR2 is YYEEEE. This CDR3 has 14 amino acids. The V end lost 3 bases, the J end lost 7 bases, and 16 bases lay between the germline ends. The CDR3 DNA is TGTGCCAGCAGCTACGGGACGGTGACCCTTGAAGCTTTCTTT. It is translated as CASSYGTVTLEAFF.

For this clone: Other DNA variants within this sample encode the same CDR3. This chain links TRBV19 with TRBJ2-7; 8 nucleotides match TRBD1. Unmatched junction bases numbered 3, after V lost 1 base and J lost 4 bases. The CDR3 totals 14 residues. CDR1 LNHDA and CDR2 SQIVND come from the germline V gene (reference sequence). DNA of the CDR3: TGTGCCAGTAGTATAGGCCAGGGGGCGTACGAGCAGTACTTC. It yields the protein CASSIGQGAYEQYF.